This TCR beta chain was identified in a study of blood T cell repertoires in COVID-19. Study-wide context: Specimens from acute and convalescent COVID-19 originated in the United States, Italy and Spain.

This study enrolled people aged about 18 to 95 from 24 US geographic areas. Donors of Cohort 3 who recovered were those that had two negative PCRs, clearance, or symptom resolution. TCRdb keeps only in-frame clones here, not all; method: immunoSEQ multiplex PCR. This table has more than 250,000 clones, approximately 89% appearing once. Trimming removed 4 bases from V and 5 bases from J, with 18 bases in between. Germline V gene sequence: CDR1 SGHNT, CDR2 YYREEE (reference sequence). The CDR3 sequence is 15 residues long. Sequencing was carried out using PBMCs or T cells enriched from blood (not recorded which). This clonotype originated in a woman in her thirties who had recovered from COVID-19. This chain joins TRBV5-4 and TRBJ1-2; no reliable D call. The CDR3 bases are TGTGCCAGCAGCACTCAAAGGGCCAGCGGATATGGCTACACCTTC. It yields the protein CASSTQRASGYGYTF. Full variable domain (remainder filled in from reference TRBV5-4 and TRBJ1-2): ETGVTQSPTHLIKTRGQQVTLRCSSQSGHNTVSWYQQALGQGPQFIFQYYREEENGRGNFPPRFSGLQFPNYSSELNVNALELDDSALYLCASSTQRASGYGYTFGSGTRLTVV.